This T cell receptor beta chain was profiled in a study of read filtering for tumor transcriptome and immune sequencing. This CDR3 is 15 amino acids long. Per the germline V gene, CDR1 is SEHNR and CDR2 is FQNEAQ (reference sequence). Trimming pared 4 bases from V and 4 bases from J, leaving 16 bases between. This library used approximately 0.4 ug RNA and molecular barcoded adaptors spanning alpha/delta and beta/gamma chains. TCRdb used MiXCR to reprocess the reads, holding one entry per CDR3 protein. This sample carries around 65,000 distinct CDR3 sequences, roughly 20% of them seen once, and the ten largest clones take 11%.

The chain carries TRBV7-9 and TRBJ1-2; D not resolved. The sample consisted of a population of CD138-negative cells sorted from bone marrow. The sequence derives from a donor at least 40 years old with multiple myeloma. For the CDR3, the DNA is TGTGCCAGCAGCTCGCCTTTGGACCCACTCTATGGCTACACCTTC. This sequence encodes CASSSPLDPLYGYTF. Complete variable domain (other parts from reference TRBV7-9 and TRBJ1-2): DTGVSQNPRHKITKRGQNVTFRCDPISEHNRLYWYRQTLGQGPEFLTYFQNEAQLEKSRLLSDRFSAERPKGSFSTLEIQRTEQGDSAMYLCASSSPLDPLYGYTFGSGTRLTVV.